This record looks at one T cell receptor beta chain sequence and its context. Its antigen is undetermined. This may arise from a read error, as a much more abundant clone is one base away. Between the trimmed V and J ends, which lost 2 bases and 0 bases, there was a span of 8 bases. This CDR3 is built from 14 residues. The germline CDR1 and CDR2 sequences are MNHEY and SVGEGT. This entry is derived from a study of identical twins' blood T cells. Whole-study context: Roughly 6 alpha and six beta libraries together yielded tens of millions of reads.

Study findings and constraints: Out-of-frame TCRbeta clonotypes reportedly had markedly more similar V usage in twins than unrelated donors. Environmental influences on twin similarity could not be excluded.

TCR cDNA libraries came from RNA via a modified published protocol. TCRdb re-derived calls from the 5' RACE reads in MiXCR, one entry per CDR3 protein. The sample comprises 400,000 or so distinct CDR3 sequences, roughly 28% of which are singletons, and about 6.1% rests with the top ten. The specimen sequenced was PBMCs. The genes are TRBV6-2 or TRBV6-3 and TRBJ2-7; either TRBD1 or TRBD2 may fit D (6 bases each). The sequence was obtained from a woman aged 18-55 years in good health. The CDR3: CASSYEGGSYEQYF. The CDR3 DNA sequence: TGTGCCAGCAGTTACGAGGGGGGCTCCTACGAGCAGTACTTC.